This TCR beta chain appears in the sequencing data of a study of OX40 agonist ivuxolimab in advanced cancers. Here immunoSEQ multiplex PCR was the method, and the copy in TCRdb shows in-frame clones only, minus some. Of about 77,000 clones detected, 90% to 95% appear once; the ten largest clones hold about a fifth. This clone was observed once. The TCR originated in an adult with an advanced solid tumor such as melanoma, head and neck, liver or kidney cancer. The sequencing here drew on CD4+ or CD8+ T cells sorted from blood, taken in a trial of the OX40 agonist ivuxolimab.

The CDR3 coding sequence is TGTGCTAGTGGTTCCGTCCAGGGACTAGCGGGAATGGAGGAGACCCAGTACTTC. It translates to CASGSVQGLAGMEETQYF. V gene TRBV12-5 combines with J gene TRBJ2-5; 13 bases agree with TRBD2. The ends lost 4 bases at V and 5 bases at J; junction bases unmatched: 13. Germline CDR1 LGHNT, CDR2 FRNRAP. CDR3 size: 18 residues.